One sample yielded the 20 T cell receptor beta chains listed below, sequenced in a study of blood T cell repertoires in COVID-19. The method was immunoSEQ multiplex PCR; TCRdb's version includes in-frame clones alone and lacks a portion of them. The sample records 270,000 or so clones, around nine tenths being singletons. Sequencing was carried out using peripheral blood. The receptors originated from a man between 40 and 49 years old with active or convalescent COVID-19.

The chain has TRBV4-1 and TRBJ2-7, with no clear D. Looked up from germline, CDR1 is MGHRA and CDR2 is YSYEKL. There are 13 residues in the CDR3. V dropped 0 bases and J dropped 6 bases, with 9 bases sitting between them. The CDR3 bases are TGCGCCAGCAGCCAAGAAGCCCCTCCCGAGCAGTACTTC. Its protein is CASSQEAPPEQYF.

This sequence joins TRBV5-4 and TRBJ2-3; 8 bases are a match to TRBD2. Trimming at V came to 3 bases and at J to 2 bases, leaving 8 bases not matched to a gene. The CDR3 extends over 16 amino acids. Germline loops: CDR1 SGHNT, CDR2 YYREEE (reference sequence). The CDR3 sequence: CASSSDIAGLTDTQYF. The CDR3 bases are TGTGCCAGCAGCTCGGATATAGCGGGACTCACAGATACGCAGTATTTT.

This clone occurred a few times. This chain joins TRBV5-1 and TRBJ1-2; D unresolved. This CDR3 contains 13 residues. Trimming removed 0 bases from V and 2 bases from J, with 5 bases in between. The V gene's germline CDR1 is SGHRS and CDR2 YFSETQ. The CDR3 nucleotides read TGCGCCAGCAGCTTGGCAGAAAACTATGGCTACACCTTC. Its translation: CASSLAENYGYTF.

This chain joins TRBV6-5 and TRBJ1-1; TRBD1 aligns across 9 bases. CDR1 MNHEY and CDR2 SVGAGI come from the germline V gene. V lost 6 bases, J lost 10 bases, and 9 bases stayed unmatched. CDR3 size: 13 residues. In nucleotides, the CDR3 is TGTGCCAGCAGGGTACAGGGGGCGGTTGGAGCTTTCTTT. This codes for CASRVQGAVGAFF.

This chain joins TRBV4-1 and TRBJ2-2; D is uncertain. V was cut by 5 bases and J by 7 bases, with 20 bases left in between. This CDR3 comprises 16 residues. The germline CDR1 and CDR2 sequences are MGHRA and YSYEKL. This CDR3 is CASSDMQNLVGGELFF. In nucleotides, the CDR3 is TGCGCCAGCAGCGACATGCAAAACCTGGTGGGCGGGGAGCTGTTTTTT.

The chain is built from TRBV28 and TRBJ1-2; TRBD1 aligns across 9 bases. Germline V gives CDR1 MDHEN, CDR2 SYDVKM. The length of the CDR3 is 17 residues. J gave up 2 bases and V 3 bases, and 10 bases lay outside the gene matches. The CDR3, as DNA: TGTGCCAGCAGTTTTTACCGATTAGGGACAGGGAACTATGGCTACACCTTC. Protein: CASSFYRLGTGNYGYTF.

This clone has just a few counts. The V call is TRBV9, the J call TRBJ2-1; TRBD2 matches 9 bases. The CDR3 extends over 13 amino acids. Germline loops: CDR1 SGDLS, CDR2 YYNGEE. J was trimmed by 9 bases and V by 5 bases; bases with no gene match: 6. CDR3 sequence (DNA): TGTGCCAGCAGAGCCGGGACTAGCCCTGAGCAGTTCTTC. Residues: CASRAGTSPEQFF.

This clone was found a few times. The chain recombines TRBV10-2 with TRBJ2-3; 10 nucleotides align to TRBD2. This CDR3 contains 12 residues. Trimming removed 5 bases from V and 13 bases from J; junction bases left unmatched: 6. The germline V gene encodes CDR1 WSHSY and CDR2 SAAADI. Written as DNA, the CDR3 is TGCGCCAGCAGTACCGACGGGACTAGCGAGTATTTT. It is translated as CASSTDGTSEYF.

This clone appeared a single time. This chain uses TRBV19 with TRBJ2-1, with 9 bases that match TRBD2. Germline CDR1 and CDR2: LNHDA and SQIVND (reference sequence). Trimming removed 3 bases from V and 0 bases from J; junction bases left unmatched: 6. This CDR3 comprises 17 residues. CDR3: CASSIGSSGTSYNEQFF. In DNA, the CDR3 is TGTGCCAGTAGTATTGGGTCTAGCGGGACCTCCTACAATGAGCAGTTCTTC.

This clone was seen a single time. The chain uses TRBV29-1 and TRBJ1-2; D may be TRBD1 (6 bases). V gave up 7 bases and J gave up 8 bases, with 14 bases separating them. CDR3 length: 11 residues. Germline V CDR1 and CDR2: SQVTM, ANQGSEA. As DNA, the CDR3 is TGCAGCGAAGGGGGGGCGCGGGGCTACACCTTC. Translated: CSEGGARGYTF. Filled out from reference TRBV29-1 and TRBJ1-2, the complete variable domain reads SAVISQKPSRDICQRGTSLTIQCQVDSQVTMMFWYRQQPGQSLTLIATANQGSEATYESGFVIDKFPISRPNLTFSTLTVSNMSPEDSSIYLCSEGGARGYTFGSGTRLTVV.

The sample holds a few counts of this clone. Here the CDR3 reads CASSIGGGSPLHF. The CDR3 coding sequence is TGTGCCAGTAGTATCGGGGGAGGGTCACCCCTCCACTTT. This chain uses TRBV19 with TRBJ1-6; TRBD1 might be the D (5 bases). The germline gives CDR1 LNHDA, CDR2 SQIVND (reference sequence). Trimming left V 3 bases short and J 10 bases short, with 10 bases between. This CDR3 has 13 residues. Together with reference TRBV19 and TRBJ1-6, the CDR3 gives the full variable domain: DGGITQSPKYLFRKEGQNVTLSCEQNLNHDAMYWYRQDPGQGLRLIYYSQIVNDFQKGDIAEGYSVSREKKESFPLTVTSAQKNPTAFYLCASSIGGGSPLHFGNGTRLTVT.

The rearrangement joins TRBV20-1 to TRBJ1-1, with TRBD1 as a possible D gene (5 bases). The V end was cut by 3 bases, the J end by 5 bases, with 16 bases between. Germline CDR1 DFQATT, CDR2 SNEGSKA (reference sequence). There are 14 residues in the CDR3. CDR3 DNA: TGCAGTGCTAGTGGAACCCAGGGTTGGACTGAAGCTTTCTTT. It codes for CSASGTQGWTEAFF.

The rearrangement links TRBV20-1 to TRBJ2-7; TRBD2 matches 11 bases. V lost 3 bases to trimming and J lost 6 bases; unmatched junction nucleotides: 7. Germline loops: CDR1 DFQATT, CDR2 SNEGSKA (reference sequence). The CDR3 spans 14 residues. CDR3 nucleotide sequence: TGCAGTGCTAGTCTCACTAGCGGGAGTTTCGAGCAGTACTTC. Translation gives CSASLTSGSFEQYF.

This chain links TRBV5-1 with TRBJ1-2; 8 bases match TRBD1. Germline assignment: CDR1 SGHRS and CDR2 YFSETQ. V lost 3 bases and J lost 0; bases outside the gene matches: 4. There are 15 residues in the CDR3. CDR3 DNA sequence: TGCGCCAGCAGCTGGGGACAGGCTGCTAACTATGGCTACACCTTC. This translates into CASSWGQAANYGYTF.

This CDR3 is CASSSRLAGIPDTQYF. The CDR3 DNA follows: TGTGCCAGCAGCTCCCGACTAGCGGGAATCCCAGATACGCAGTATTTT. The gene calls are TRBV13 and TRBJ2-3; TRBD2 aligns across 11 bases. The CDR3 is made up of 16 amino acids. J gave up 4 bases and V 4 bases, and 7 bases lay outside the gene matches. Per germline, CDR1 PRHDT and CDR2 FYEKMQ (reference sequence). Full variable domain (missing parts from reference TRBV13 and TRBJ2-3): AAGVIQSPRHLIKEKRETATLKCYPIPRHDTVYWYQQGPGQDPQFLISFYEKMQSDKGSIPDRFSAQQFSDYHSELNMSSLELGDSALYFCASSSRLAGIPDTQYFGPGTRLTVL.

The chain is built from TRBV9 and TRBJ2-5, with D possibly matching TRBD2 (6 bases). The V and J ends lost 3 bases and 3 bases respectively, with 15 bases between them. Germline-derived CDR1 and CDR2 are SGDLS and YYNGEE. This CDR3 has 15 residues. The CDR3 region has the DNA TGTGCCAGCAGCGCTGGGACTTCACCAGAAGAGACCCAGTACTTC. Its protein product is CASSAGTSPEETQYF.

This clone occurred a few times. The J gene is TRBJ2-7, the V gene TRBV10-1; 8 bases align to TRBD1. V lost 0 bases, J lost 4 bases, and 5 bases stayed unmatched. CDR3 size: 15 residues. Germline V CDR1 and CDR2: WNHNN, SYGVQD (reference sequence). The DNA for the CDR3 is TGCGCCAGCAGTGAGTCGGGGGACAGGAGATACGAGCAGTACTTC. Encoded protein: CASSESGDRRYEQYF.

The chain recombines TRBV5-4 with TRBJ2-7; perhaps TRBD1 as D (6 bases). V dropped 4 bases and J dropped 3 bases, with 17 bases sitting between them. The CDR3 runs 15 residues. In germline, CDR1 is SGHNT, CDR2 YYREEE (reference sequence). CDR3 loop: CASSLPSRGSYEQYF. CDR3 nucleotides: TGTGCCAGCAGCCTCCCTTCCAGGGGTAGCTACGAGCAGTACTTC. The full variable domain, completed using reference TRBV5-4 and TRBJ2-7, is ETGVTQSPTHLIKTRGQQVTLRCSSQSGHNTVSWYQQALGQGPQFIFQYYREEENGRGNFPPRFSGLQFPNYSSELNVNALELDDSALYLCASSLPSRGSYEQYFGPGTRLTVT.

The rearrangement uses TRBV3-1 (or the pseudogene TRBV3-2) and TRBJ2-7; no firm D call. The germline CDR1 and CDR2 sequences are LGHDT and YNNKEL (reference sequence). V was shortened by 5 bases and J by 1 base, with 12 bases between the two germline ends. This CDR3 contains 14 residues. Written as DNA, the CDR3 is TGTGCCAGCAGCTTCAGAGGCCAGTCCTACGAGCAGTACTTC. Translated: CASSFRGQSYEQYF.

This clone was picked up a small number of times. The gene calls are TRBV28 and TRBJ1-2; no definite D call. Trimming left V 4 bases short and J 5 bases short, with 17 bases between. CDR1 and CDR2 (germline): MDHEN, SYDVKM. The CDR3 runs 15 residues. The CDR3 DNA is TGTGCCAGCAGTTACCCCCCCTACAGCCATTATGGCTACACCTTC. This sequence encodes CASSYPPYSHYGYTF.